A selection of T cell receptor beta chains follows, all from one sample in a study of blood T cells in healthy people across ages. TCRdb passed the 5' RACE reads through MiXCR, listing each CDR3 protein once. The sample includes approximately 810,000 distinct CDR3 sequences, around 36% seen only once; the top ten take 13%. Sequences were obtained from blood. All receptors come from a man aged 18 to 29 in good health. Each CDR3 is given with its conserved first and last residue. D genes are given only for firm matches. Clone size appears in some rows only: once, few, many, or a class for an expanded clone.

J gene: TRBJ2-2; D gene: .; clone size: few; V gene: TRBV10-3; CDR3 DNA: TGTGCCATCAGTGAGTCGCAAATGAACACCGGGGAGCTGTTTTTT; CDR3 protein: CAISESQMNTGELFF
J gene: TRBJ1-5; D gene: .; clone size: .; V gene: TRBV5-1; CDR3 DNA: TGCGCCAGCAGCGTAGGGGGTTCTTCACAGCCCCAGCATTTT; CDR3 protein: CASSVGGSSQPQHF
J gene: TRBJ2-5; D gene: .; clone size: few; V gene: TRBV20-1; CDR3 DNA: TGCAGTGGGAGCCCCGACCGGCTATACCTTGGGGGAGAGACCCAGTACTTC; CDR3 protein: CSGSPDRLYLGGETQYF
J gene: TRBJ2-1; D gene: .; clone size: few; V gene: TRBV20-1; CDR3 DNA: TGCAGTGCTCATGACTTGATCTCCTACAATGAGCAGTTCTTC; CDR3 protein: CSAHDLISYNEQFF
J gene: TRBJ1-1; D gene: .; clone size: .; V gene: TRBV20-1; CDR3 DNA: TGCAGTGCCACGGGCGGGACCCCTGAAGCTTTCTTT; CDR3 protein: CSATGGTPEAFF
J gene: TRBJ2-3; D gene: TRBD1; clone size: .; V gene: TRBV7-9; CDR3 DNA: TGTGCCAGCAGCTTGGGACAGAGAAGAGATACGCAGTATTTT; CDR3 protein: CASSLGQRRDTQYF
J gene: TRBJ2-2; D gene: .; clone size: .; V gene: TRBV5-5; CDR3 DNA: TGTGCCAGCAGCTCATCAGGGATGACCGGGGAGCTGTTTTTT; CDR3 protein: CASSSSGMTGELFF
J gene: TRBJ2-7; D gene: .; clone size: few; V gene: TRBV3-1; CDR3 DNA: TGTGCCAGCACCACGACCGAGAACAATGAGCAGTACTTC; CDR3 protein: CASTTTENNEQYF
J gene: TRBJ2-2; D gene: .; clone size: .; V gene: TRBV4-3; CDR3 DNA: TGCGCCAGCAGCCAAGATATTGGAGACACCGGGGAGCTGTTTTTT; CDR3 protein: CASSQDIGDTGELFF
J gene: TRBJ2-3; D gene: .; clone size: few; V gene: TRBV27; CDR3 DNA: TGTGCCAGCAGTTTCACCCTTTGGGCCGGGGATACGCAGTATTTT; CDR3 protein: CASSFTLWAGDTQYF
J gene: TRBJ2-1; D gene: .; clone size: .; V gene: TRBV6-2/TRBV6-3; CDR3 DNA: TGTGCCAGCAGTCCCCTGGGTAGCGCCTACAATGAGCAGTTCTTC; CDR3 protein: CASSPLGSAYNEQFF
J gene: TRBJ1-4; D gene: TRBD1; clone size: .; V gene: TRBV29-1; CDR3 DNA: TGCAGCGTTGCTGGGACAGGGGACGAAAAACCGTTTTTT; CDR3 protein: CSVAGTGDEKPFF
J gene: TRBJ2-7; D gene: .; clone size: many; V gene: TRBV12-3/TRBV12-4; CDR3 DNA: TGTGCCAGCAGTTTTCGGTACGAGCAGTACTTC; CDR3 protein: CASSFRYEQYF
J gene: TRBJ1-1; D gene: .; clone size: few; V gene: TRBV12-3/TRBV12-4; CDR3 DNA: TGTGCCAGCAGCCAATCCGGGACAAGGAACACTGAAGCTTTCTTT; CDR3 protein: CASSQSGTRNTEAFF
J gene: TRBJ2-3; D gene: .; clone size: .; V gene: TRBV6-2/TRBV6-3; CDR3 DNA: TGTGCCAGCACCAAGGACTCTTTCACAGATACGCAGTATTTT; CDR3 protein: CASTKDSFTDTQYF
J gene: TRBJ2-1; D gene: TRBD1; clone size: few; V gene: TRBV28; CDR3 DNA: TGTGCCAGCACTACACCCGGGACAGGTACATATGAGCAGTTCTTC; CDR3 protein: CASTTPGTGTYEQFF
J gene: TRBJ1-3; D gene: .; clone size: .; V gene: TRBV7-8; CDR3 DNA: TGTGCCAGCAGCTTATCAAGGACCTCTGGAAACACCATATATTTT; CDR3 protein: CASSLSRTSGNTIYF
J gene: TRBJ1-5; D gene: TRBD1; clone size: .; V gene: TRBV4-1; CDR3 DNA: TGCGCCAGCAGCCCCCATGGAGGTGACAGGGCTCAGCCCCAGCATTTT; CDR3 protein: CASSPHGGDRAQPQHF
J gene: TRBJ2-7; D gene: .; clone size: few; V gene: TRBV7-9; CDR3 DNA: TGTGCCAGCAGCCGCCTAAGGGCGGTGCGTTACGAGCAGTACTTC; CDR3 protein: CASSRLRAVRYEQYF
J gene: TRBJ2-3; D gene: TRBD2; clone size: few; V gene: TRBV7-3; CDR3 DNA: TGTGCCAGCAGCTCCCGGGACTATACGGACTCTAGCACAGATACGCAGTATTTT; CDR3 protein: CASSSRDYTDSSTDTQYF
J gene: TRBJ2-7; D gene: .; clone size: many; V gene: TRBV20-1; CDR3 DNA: TGCAGTGCTAGAGATGAGAGGGAGGCGTACGAGCAGTACTTC; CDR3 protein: CSARDEREAYEQYF
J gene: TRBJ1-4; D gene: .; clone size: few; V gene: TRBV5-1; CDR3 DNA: TGCGCCAGCAGCTTGAAGGGGCCAGGGGAGGATGAAAAACTGTTTTTT; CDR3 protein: CASSLKGPGEDEKLFF
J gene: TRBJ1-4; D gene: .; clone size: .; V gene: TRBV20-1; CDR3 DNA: TGCAGTGCTAGGGGAGGGCCTAATGAAAAACTGTTTTTT; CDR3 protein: CSARGGPNEKLFF
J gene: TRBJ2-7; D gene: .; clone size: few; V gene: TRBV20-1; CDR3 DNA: TGCAGTGCTAGTTCCAGAGAACCCTACGAGCAGTACTTC; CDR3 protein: CSASSREPYEQYF
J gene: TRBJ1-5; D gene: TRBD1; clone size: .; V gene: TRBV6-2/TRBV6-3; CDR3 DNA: TGTGCCAGCAGTTACAGGAGACAGGGGCCCCCCAATCAGCCCCAGCATTTT; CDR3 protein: CASSYRRQGPPNQPQHF
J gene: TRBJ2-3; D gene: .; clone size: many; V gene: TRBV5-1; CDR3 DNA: TGCGCCAGCAGCACTGGGACACTCAGCACAGATACGCAGTATTTT; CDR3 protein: CASSTGTLSTDTQYF
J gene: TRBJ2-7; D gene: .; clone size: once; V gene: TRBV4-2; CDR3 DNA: TGTGCCAGCAGCCAACCCCCCAAGTACGAGCAGTACTTC; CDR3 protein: CASSQPPKYEQYF
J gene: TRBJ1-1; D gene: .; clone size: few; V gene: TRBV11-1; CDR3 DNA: TGTGCCAGCAGCTTCTCCGGCCTGGGAACTGAAGCTTTCTTT; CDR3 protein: CASSFSGLGTEAFF
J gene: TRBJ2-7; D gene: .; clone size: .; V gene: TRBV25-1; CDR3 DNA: TGTGCCAGCGGAAATACCGGGACTGCCCCCTACAATGAGCAGTACTTC; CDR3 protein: CASGNTGTAPYNEQYF
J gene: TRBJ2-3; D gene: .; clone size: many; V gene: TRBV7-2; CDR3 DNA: TGTGCCAGCAGCCAAGGGGTAGCGACAGATACGCAGTATTTT; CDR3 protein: CASSQGVATDTQYF
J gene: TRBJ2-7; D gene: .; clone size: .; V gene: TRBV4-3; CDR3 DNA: TGCGCCAGCAGCCAAGATCGACGAGAAACCTACAATGAGCAGTACTTC; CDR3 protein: CASSQDRRETYNEQYF
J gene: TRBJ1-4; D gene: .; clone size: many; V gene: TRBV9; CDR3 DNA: TGTGCCAGCAGCGAGCCCAGGGACCCCACCCTGCGCGATAATGAAAAACTGTTTTTT; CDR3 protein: CASSEPRDPTLRDNEKLFF
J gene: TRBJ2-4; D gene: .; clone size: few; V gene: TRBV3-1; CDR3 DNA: TGTGCCAGCAGCCAAATCTCATCTCGAACCTACAATGAGCAGTACTTC; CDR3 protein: CASSQISSRTYNEQYF
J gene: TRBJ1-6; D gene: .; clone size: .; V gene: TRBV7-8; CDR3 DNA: TGTGCCAGCAGCCCAAACAGGGTCCACCGTAATTCACCCCTCCACTTT; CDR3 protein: CASSPNRVHRNSPLHF
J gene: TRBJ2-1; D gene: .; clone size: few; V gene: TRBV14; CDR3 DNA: TGTGCCAGCAGCCAACGGGGGAGGAATGAGCAGTTCTTC; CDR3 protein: CASSQRGRNEQFF
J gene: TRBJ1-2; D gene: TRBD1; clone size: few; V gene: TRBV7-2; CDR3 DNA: TGTGCCAGCAGCTTAGTTCGGACAGGGGGCGATGGCTACACCTTC; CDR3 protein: CASSLVRTGGDGYTF
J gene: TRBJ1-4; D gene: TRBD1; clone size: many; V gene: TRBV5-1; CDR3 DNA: TGCGCCAGCAGCTTCGGACAGGGAGAGGAAAAACTGTTTTTT; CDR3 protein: CASSFGQGEEKLFF
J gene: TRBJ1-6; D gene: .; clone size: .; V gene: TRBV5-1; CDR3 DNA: TGCGCCAGCAGCTTCTGGGGGACCTATAATTCACCCCTCCACTTT; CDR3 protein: CASSFWGTYNSPLHF
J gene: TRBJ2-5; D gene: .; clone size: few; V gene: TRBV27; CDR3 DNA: TGTGCCAGCAGTCCCAATCTTATAGAGACCCAGTACTTC; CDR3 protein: CASSPNLIETQYF
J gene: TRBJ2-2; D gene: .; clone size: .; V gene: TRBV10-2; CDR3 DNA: TGCGCCAGCAGTGACGGACGGGAAAACACCGGGGAGCTGTTTTTT; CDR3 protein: CASSDGRENTGELFF
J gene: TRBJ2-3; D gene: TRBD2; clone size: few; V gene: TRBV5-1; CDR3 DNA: TGCGCCAGCGATCCCTGGGGGGGGGACAGCACAGATACGCAGTATTTT; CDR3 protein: CASDPWGGDSTDTQYF
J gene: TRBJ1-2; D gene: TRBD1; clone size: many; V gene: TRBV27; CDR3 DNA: TGTGCCAGCAGTTCTGGACAGGGCCTCCATGGCTACACCTTC; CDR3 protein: CASSSGQGLHGYTF
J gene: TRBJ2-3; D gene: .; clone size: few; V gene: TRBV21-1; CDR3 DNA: TGTGCCAGCAGCAAAAAGAGGGGGTACAGGGAATGCCCAGAAGCGCAGTATTTT; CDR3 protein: CASSKKRGYRECPEAQYF
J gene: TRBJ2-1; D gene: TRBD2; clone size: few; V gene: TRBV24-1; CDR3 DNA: TGTGCCACCAGTAGTGACAAGCGGGGAAATGAGCAGTTCTTC; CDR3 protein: CATSSDKRGNEQFF
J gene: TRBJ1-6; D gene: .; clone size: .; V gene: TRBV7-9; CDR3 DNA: TGTGCCAGCAGCGCTCACGACAAGCAGGGCGCCAATTCACCCCTCCACTTT; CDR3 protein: CASSAHDKQGANSPLHF
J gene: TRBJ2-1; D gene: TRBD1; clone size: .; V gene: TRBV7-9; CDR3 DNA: TGTGCCAGCAGCTTACCGGGACAGGGGAAGAATGAGCAGTTCTTC; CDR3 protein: CASSLPGQGKNEQFF
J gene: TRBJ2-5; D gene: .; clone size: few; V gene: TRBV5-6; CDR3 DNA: TGTGCCAGCAGCCTGGGTAATCGGGAGACCCAGTACTTC; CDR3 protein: CASSLGNRETQYF
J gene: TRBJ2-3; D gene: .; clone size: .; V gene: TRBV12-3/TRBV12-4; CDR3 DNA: TGTGCCAGCAGCCCTGGTATAGGTACGCAGTATTTT; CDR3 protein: CASSPGIGTQYF
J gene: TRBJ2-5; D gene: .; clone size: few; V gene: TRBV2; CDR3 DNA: TGTGCCAGCAAGGTTCGAGTACGAGAGACCCAGTACTTC; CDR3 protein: CASKVRVRETQYF
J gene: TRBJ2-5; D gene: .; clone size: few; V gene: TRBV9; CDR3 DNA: TGTGCCAGCAGCCCCACGGGTTCGGCGGGTGAGACCCAGTACTTC; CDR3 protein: CASSPTGSAGETQYF
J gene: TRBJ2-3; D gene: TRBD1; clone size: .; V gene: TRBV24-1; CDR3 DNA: TGTGCCACCAGTGGGGGACAGGGCACAGATACGCAGTATTTT; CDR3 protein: CATSGGQGTDTQYF
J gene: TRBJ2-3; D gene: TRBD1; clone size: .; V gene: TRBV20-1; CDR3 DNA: TGCAGTGCTAGTTGGGACAGGATTAGAGGAAGCACAGATACGCAGTATTTT; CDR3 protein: CSASWDRIRGSTDTQYF
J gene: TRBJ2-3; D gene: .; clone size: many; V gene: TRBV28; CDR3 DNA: TGTGCCAGCAGTCCTCGGACGGCTAGCACAGATACGCAGTATTTT; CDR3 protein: CASSPRTASTDTQYF
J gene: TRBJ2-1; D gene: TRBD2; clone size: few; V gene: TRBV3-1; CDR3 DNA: TGTGCCAGCAGCCGATATGAGCGGGGTGGTTACAATGAGCAGTTCTTC; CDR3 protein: CASSRYERGGYNEQFF